A single sample gave rise to the 29 T cell receptor beta chains below, sequenced in a study of blood T cell repertoires in COVID-19 (dated by TCRdb to about 2020). Receptor amplification or capture employed the immunoSEQ multiplex PCR assay. TCRdb mirrors the immuneACCESS table, restricted to in-frame sequences. Some clones are absent from its copies; in checked studies, under half trace to an unresolved V gene, and the reason for the others is unknown. The sample profile shows over 350,000 clones; roughly 85% of them were found once. Of the sample, more than 1.4% is held by the ten largest clones. What was sequenced was peripheral blood. These receptors were obtained from a woman in her thirties with active or convalescent COVID-19.

Concerning this clone: Within the sample, other DNA sequences also encode this same CDR3. The gene calls are TRBV27 and TRBJ2-3, with D possibly TRBD2 on 6 matching bases. Deletions cut 1 base from V and 1 base from J, with 9 bases between. The CDR3 loop spans 15 amino acids. In germline, CDR1 is MNHEY, CDR2 SMNVEV (reference sequence). Here the CDR3 DNA reads TGTGCCAGCAGTTTATTTGGAGGGGGCACAGATACGCAGTATTTT. It codes for CASSLFGGGTDTQYF.

The J gene is TRBJ2-4, the V gene TRBV5-5, with 10 bases aligning to TRBD2. The CDR3 length is 20 residues. From germline, CDR1 is SGHKS and CDR2 YYEKEE (reference sequence). V gave up 0 bases and J gave up 1 base; unmatched junction bases: 13. CDR3 nucleotides: TGTGCCAGCAGCTTGGTGGTATCAGCGGGAGGGCTTCTGGCCAAAAACATTCAGTACTTC. Amino acids: CASSLVVSAGGLLAKNIQYF. The full variable domain, in which reference TRBV5-5 and TRBJ2-4 provide the parts outside the CDR3, is DAGVTQSPTHLIKTRGQQVTLRCSPISGHKSVSWYQQVLGQGPQFIFQYYEKEERGRGNFPDRFSARQFPNYSSELNVNALLLGDSALYLCASSLVVSAGGLLAKNIQYFGAGTRLSVL.

V usage is TRBV11-2 and J usage is TRBJ2-7, with 10 bases lining up with TRBD2. J lost 0 bases, V lost 0 bases, and 14 bases had no gene match. CDR1 is SGHAT, CDR2 FQNNGV, per germline. This CDR3 comprises 20 residues. As DNA, the CDR3 is TGTGCCAGCAGCTTAGAGTTTCCGGCCCTAGCGGGAGTTACCTCCTACGAGCAGTACTTC. It yields the protein CASSLEFPALAGVTSYEQYF. The whole variable domain, remainder taken from reference TRBV11-2 and TRBJ2-7, is EAGVAQSPRYKIIEKRQSVAFWCNPISGHATLYWYQQILGQGPKLLIQFQNNGVVDDSQLPKDRFSAERLKGVDSTLKIQPAKLEDSAVYLCASSLEFPALAGVTSYEQYFGPGTRLTVT.

V gene TRBV5-5 combines with J gene TRBJ2-2; 7 bases are a match to TRBD1. V lost 4 bases to trimming and J lost 3 bases; unmatched junction nucleotides: 6. The CDR3 is 15 residues long. The V gene's germline CDR1 is SGHKS and CDR2 YYEKEE (reference sequence). CDR3 DNA sequence: TGTGCCAGCAGCCAACTTGACAGGGACACCGGGGAGCTGTTTTTT. Encoded protein: CASSQLDRDTGELFF.

The rearrangement links TRBV5-1 to TRBJ2-3; TRBD1 might be the D (5 bases). The CDR3 runs to 20 residues. Germline loops: CDR1 SGHRS, CDR2 YFSETQ. Trimming removed 5 bases from V and 1 base from J, with 29 bases in between. This CDR3 is CASSHGAIERYRSGTDTQYF. Written as DNA, the CDR3 is TGCGCCAGCAGTCATGGGGCCATCGAACGATACCGATCCGGCACAGATACGCAGTATTTT.

The chain couples TRBV18 to TRBJ1-2; 10 bases map to TRBD1. CDR3 length: 17 residues. V dropped 2 bases and J dropped 0; count of bases not matched to a gene: 6. Germline V lookup: CDR1 KGHSH, CDR2 LQKENI. For the CDR3, the DNA is TGTGCCAGCTCACCAAGAGGGACAGGGGCCTCTAACTATGGCTACACCTTC. Its protein is CASSPRGTGASNYGYTF.

The chain carries TRBV27 and TRBJ2-3; 7 bases agree with TRBD2. The length of the CDR3 is 16 residues. Germline CDR1 reads MNHEY; CDR2 reads SMNVEV (reference sequence). With 4 bases clipped from V and 0 bases from J, the junction kept 7 bases outside the gene matches. CDR3 sequence (DNA): TGTGCCAGCAGTTCCTCCCGGGGGGTTAGCACAGATACGCAGTATTTT. Its translation: CASSSSRGVSTDTQYF.

This clone turned up a few times. The chain is built from TRBV5-1 and TRBJ1-4; 10 positions agree with TRBD1. This CDR3 is 16 amino acids long. The junction had 9 bases not matched to a gene; V was cut back by 4 bases and J by 6 bases. The germline CDR1 and CDR2 sequences are SGHRS and YFSETQ. The CDR3 DNA follows: TGCGCCAGCAGCCCGCGGGAGGGACAGGGGCATGAAAAACTGTTTTTT. Protein sequence: CASSPREGQGHEKLFF. The variable domain in full, with the rest retrieved from reference TRBV5-1 and TRBJ1-4, is KAGVTQTPRYLIKTRGQQVTLSCSPISGHRSVSWYQQTPGQGLQFLFEYFSETQRNKGNFPGRFSGRQFSNSRSEMNVSTLELGDSALYLCASSPREGQGHEKLFFGSGTQLSVL.

The chain uses TRBV14 and TRBJ2-1; the match to TRBD2 covers 11 bases. The CDR3 loop spans 16 amino acids. Trimming at V came to 5 bases and at J to 4 bases, leaving 7 bases not matched to a gene. CDR1 is SGHDN and CDR2 is FVKESK in the germline V gene. CDR3 nucleotide sequence: TGTGCCAGCAGCGGACTTACTAGCGGGGGTTACAATGAGCAGTTCTTC. It yields the protein CASSGLTSGGYNEQFF.

CDR3 amino acids: CASSTTPNSGNTIYF. The CDR3 coding sequence is TGTGCCAGCAGTACCACACCGAACTCTGGAAACACCATATATTTT. This chain uses TRBV27 with TRBJ1-3; D remains ambiguous. Germline V gives CDR1 MNHEY, CDR2 SMNVEV (reference sequence). Trimming removed 5 bases at V and 0 bases at J, with 11 bases between. The CDR3 extends over 15 amino acids.

The rearrangement uses TRBV7-8 and TRBJ2-7; 10 bases are shared with TRBD2. Trimming took 5 bases from V and 4 from J; bases not matched to a gene: 5. The CDR3 length is 14 residues. Germline V gene sequence: CDR1 SGHVS, CDR2 FQNEAQ. The CDR3 DNA sequence: TGTGCCAGCAGCACTAGCGGGGTAACATACGAGCAGTACTTC. It yields the protein CASSTSGVTYEQYF.

The rearrangement uses TRBV14 and TRBJ2-7; tentatively, D is TRBD1 (5 bases). CDR1 and CDR2 from the germline V gene are SGHDN and FVKESK. CDR3 length: 15 residues. The V end lost 6 bases, the J end lost 5 bases, and 20 bases lay between the germline ends. The CDR3 DNA reads as TGTGCCAGCAGATACGGACAAAGCGAGGTCGACGAGCAGTACTTC. This gives the protein CASRYGQSEVDEQYF.

The chain has TRBV19 and TRBJ1-3; D ambiguous. This CDR3 has 14 amino acids. V lost 3 bases to trimming and J lost 4 bases, with 10 bases between them. Per the germline V gene, CDR1 is LNHDA and CDR2 is SQIVND (reference sequence). The chain's CDR3 is CASSMPGEGNTIYF. CDR3 sequence (DNA): TGTGCCAGTAGTATGCCCGGGGAAGGAAACACCATATATTTT.

This chain connects TRBV7-9 to TRBJ1-3; the D gene is possibly TRBD1 (6 bases). This CDR3 has 15 amino acids. V dropped 5 bases and J dropped 0 bases, with 11 bases sitting between them. The V gene's germline CDR1 is SEHNR and CDR2 FQNEAQ (reference sequence). The CDR3 bases are TGTGCCAGCAGCCGGGACAAGAGCTCTGGAAACACCATATATTTT. Its protein is CASSRDKSSGNTIYF.

This chain connects TRBV2 to TRBJ1-1, with 12 bases aligning to TRBD1. This CDR3 comprises 14 residues. Germline lookup yields CDR1 SNHLY and CDR2 FYNNEI. Trimming removed 6 bases from V and 10 bases from J; junction bases left unmatched: 9. The CDR3 here is CASRPRDRGRVAFF. In DNA, the CDR3 is TGTGCCAGCAGGCCAAGGGACAGGGGGCGGGTAGCTTTCTTT.

The genes are TRBV7-9 and TRBJ2-3; the D gene is possibly TRBD2 (6 bases). The CDR3 runs to 17 residues. Germline V gives CDR1 SEHNR, CDR2 FQNEAQ (reference sequence). The V end lost 2 bases, the J end lost 1 base, and 16 bases lay between the germline ends. The CDR3 bases are TGTGCCAGCAGCTTATCCCATGCTAGCGCATGCACAGATACGCAGTATTTT. Translating it yields CASSLSHASACTDTQYF.

The V and J genes are TRBV6-5 and TRBJ2-3; 7 bases agree with TRBD2. Germline V CDR1 and CDR2: MNHEY, SVGAGI. CDR3 length: 14 amino acids. V was pared by 5 bases and J by 2 bases, with 4 bases of the junction left unmatched. The CDR3 DNA is TGTGCCAGCAGTACTAGCGTCCCCACAGATACGCAGTATTTT. It translates to CASSTSVPTDTQYF.

The chain uses TRBV5-1 and TRBJ2-3; a weak D match, TRBD1 (5 bases). Germline CDR1 SGHRS, CDR2 YFSETQ. V gave up 4 bases and J gave up 5 bases, with 17 bases separating them. The CDR3 length is 15 residues. CDR3 protein: CASSHQGPPVDTQYF. CDR3 nucleotides: TGCGCCAGCAGCCACCAGGGCCCCCCTGTAGATACGCAGTATTTT.

The chain is built from TRBV6-5 and TRBJ1-1; D is unresolved. V was trimmed by 6 bases and J by 1 base, leaving 9 bases between them. This CDR3 region has 13 residues. Germline V gives CDR1 MNHEY, CDR2 SVGAGI. Here the CDR3 reads CASRLTKNTEAFF. As DNA, the CDR3 is TGTGCCAGCAGACTCACGAAGAACACTGAAGCTTTCTTT.

The chain has TRBV5-1 and TRBJ1-6; 7 bases match TRBD1. V lost 4 bases to trimming and J lost 10 bases; unmatched junction nucleotides: 8. In germline, CDR1 is SGHRS, CDR2 YFSETQ. This CDR3 contains 14 residues. For the CDR3, the DNA is TGCGCCAGCAGCACGGGGACAGTTTACTCACCCCTCCACTTT. Residues: CASSTGTVYSPLHF.

This chain uses TRBV19 with TRBJ2-1; 10 bases agree with TRBD2. This CDR3 spans 15 amino acids. J gave up 7 bases and V 5 bases, and 8 bases lay outside the gene matches. The germline CDR1 and CDR2 sequences are LNHDA and SQIVND (reference sequence). CDR3 nucleotides: TGTGCCAGTAGTTTAGCGGGAGGTTCAAGGAATGAGCAGTTCTTC. Protein product: CASSLAGGSRNEQFF.

The chain joins TRBV7-9 to TRBJ2-3; tentative D call: TRBD1 (5 bases). Germline loops: CDR1 SEHNR, CDR2 FQNEAQ (reference sequence). There are 13 residues in the CDR3. V lost 1 base and J lost 7, with 9 bases in between. CDR3 in amino acids: CASSLVSGNTQYF. CDR3 nucleotides: TGTGCCAGCAGCTTAGTCTCAGGGAATACGCAGTATTTT.

This rearrangement joins TRBV12-3 or TRBV12-4 to TRBJ1-2; D not certain. This CDR3 has 13 residues. V lost 3 bases and J 6 bases, leaving 11 bases between the germline ends. The CDR3 coding sequence is TGTGCCAGCAGTTTCACCCTTGCGGATGGCTACACCTTC. It is translated as CASSFTLADGYTF.

The chain is built from TRBV19 and TRBJ1-1; D is uncertain. The CDR3 loop spans 14 amino acids. V gave up 3 bases and J gave up 0 bases, with 8 bases separating them. Germline loops: CDR1 LNHDA, CDR2 SQIVND (reference sequence). CDR3 amino acids: CASSITGVNTEAFF. The CDR3 DNA follows: TGTGCCAGTAGTATTACTGGAGTGAACACTGAAGCTTTCTTT.

The gene calls are TRBV5-1 and TRBJ1-5; TRBD1 might be the D (6 bases). CDR3 length: 17 amino acids. The V end was cut by 2 bases, the J end by 0 bases, with 15 bases between. Germline V CDR1 and CDR2: SGHRS, YFSETQ. This CDR3 is CASSLYRDKNSNQPQHF. CDR3 DNA: TGCGCCAGCAGCTTATACCGGGACAAGAATAGCAATCAGCCCCAGCATTTT.

The V and J genes are TRBV5-1 and TRBJ1-1, with unresolved D. The germline V and J ends were trimmed by 0 bases and 0 bases, with 9 bases remaining between them. CDR1 SGHRS and CDR2 YFSETQ come from the germline V gene. The CDR3 spans 15 residues. The CDR3 DNA is TGCGCCAGCAGCTTGGGCGGCCACATGAACACTGAAGCTTTCTTT. It codes for CASSLGGHMNTEAFF.

The chain has TRBV4-1 and TRBJ1-1; D is ambiguous. In germline, CDR1 is MGHRA, CDR2 YSYEKL. The CDR3 consists of 14 residues. V was trimmed by 1 base and J by 2 bases, leaving 8 bases between them. DNA of the CDR3: TGCGCCAGCAGCCAAGGGGCCCTAAACACTGAAGCTTTCTTT. Translated, it gives CASSQGALNTEAFF.

This clone showed up just a few times. V gene TRBV19 combines with J gene TRBJ1-3; 8 bases match TRBD1. Germline V gives CDR1 LNHDA, CDR2 SQIVND (reference sequence). Unmatched junction bases numbered 5, after V lost 5 bases and J lost 2 bases. The CDR3 contains 15 residues. The CDR3 DNA reads as TGTGCCAGTAGTGCTCAGGGGGCGACTGGAAACACCATATATTTT. This gives the protein CASSAQGATGNTIYF. Full variable domain (outside the CDR3, taken from reference TRBV19 and TRBJ1-3): DGGITQSPKYLFRKEGQNVTLSCEQNLNHDAMYWYRQDPGQGLRLIYYSQIVNDFQKGDIAEGYSVSREKKESFPLTVTSAQKNPTAFYLCASSAQGATGNTIYFGEGSWLTVV.

This chain connects TRBV2 to TRBJ1-6; D is unresolved. V was shortened by 6 bases and J by 7 bases, with 13 bases between the two germline ends. CDR1 is SNHLY, CDR2 FYNNEI, per germline. The CDR3 contains 14 residues. This CDR3 reads CASRTGFGNSPLHF. The CDR3 nucleotides are TGTGCCAGCAGAACGGGATTTGGGAATTCACCCCTCCACTTT.